Each of the 8 T cell receptor beta chains below was sequenced from the same sample in a study of blood T cells in healthy people across ages. A second roughly 6 to 11 cycle PCR used barcoded and J-beta primers. TCRdb re-derived calls from the 5' RACE reads in MiXCR, one entry per CDR3 protein. The repertoire holds a few hundred thousand distinct CDR3 sequences, with 27% as singletons. Sequences were obtained from blood. Every receptor here comes from a woman in her seventies in good health.

The chain has TRBV9 and TRBJ2-5; 8 bases line up with TRBD2. The V segment lost 3 bases and the J segment 6 bases; nucleotides outside the gene matches: 7. Germline V CDR1 and CDR2: SGDLS, YYNGEE. CDR3 length: 14 amino acids. CDR3 DNA sequence: TGTGCCAGCAGCGAGCGACTAGCGTCCCAGACCCAGTACTTC. It translates to CASSERLASQTQYF.

This chain joins TRBV27 and TRBJ2-7; the match to TRBD2 covers 12 bases. V gave up 5 bases and J gave up 2 bases; unmatched junction bases: 10. Germline V CDR1 and CDR2: MNHEY, SMNVEV (reference sequence). CDR3 length: 17 residues. The CDR3 region is CASSQSSGGAITYEQYF. Here the CDR3 DNA reads TGTGCCAGCAGTCAGTCTAGCGGGGGGGCCATAACCTACGAGCAGTACTTC.

V usage is TRBV12-5 and J usage is TRBJ1-1; TRBD1 is a possible D gene (5 bases). Germline CDR1 reads LGHNT; CDR2 reads FRNRAP. The ends were cut back, 0 bases at V and 3 bases at J, with 20 bases in the middle. This CDR3 has 18 residues. The CDR3 DNA is TGTGCTAGTGGTTTGGTACAGGCAGGAATGGCCGAGCACACTGAAGCTTTCTTT. It encodes CASGLVQAGMAEHTEAFF.

The V call is TRBV12-3 or TRBV12-4, the J call TRBJ1-4; D unresolved. The CDR3 loop spans 16 amino acids. Trimming took off 1 base at V and 0 bases at J, with 9 bases between the two ends. The CDR3 is CASSLGEFATNEKLFF. The CDR3 coding sequence is TGTGCCAGCAGTTTAGGGGAGTTCGCAACTAATGAAAAACTGTTTTTT.

The chain has TRBV4-2 and TRBJ1-3; 8 nucleotides line up with TRBD1. Germline CDR1 is LGHNA and CDR2 is YNFKEQ. V lost 0 bases and J lost 4; bases outside the gene matches: 11. The CDR3 has 18 amino acids. The DNA for the CDR3 is TGTGCCAGCAGCCAAGATCAAGGACAGGGTTCGCGGGGAAACACCATATATTTT. Protein product: CASSQDQGQGSRGNTIYF.

This clonotype was observed a handful of times. The V and J genes are TRBV20-1 and TRBJ2-1; TRBD2 agrees at 7 bases. Per the germline V gene, CDR1 is DFQATT and CDR2 is SNEGSKA (reference sequence). V lost 7 bases to trimming and J lost 1 base; unmatched junction nucleotides: 1. The CDR3 length is 12 residues. The CDR3 DNA is TGCAGTGTCGGGGGGTCCTACAATGAGCAGTTCTTC. Amino acids: CSVGGSYNEQFF.

The chain uses TRBV5-5 and TRBJ2-3, with D possibly being TRBD2 (5 bases). Deletions cut 0 bases from V and 8 bases from J, with 10 bases between. Germline CDR1 SGHKS, CDR2 YYEKEE (reference sequence). This CDR3 spans 13 amino acids. DNA of the CDR3: TGTGCCAGCAGCTTGGAAGGAGGCGGTACGCAGTATTTT. It encodes CASSLEGGGTQYF.

This rearrangement joins TRBV5-1 to TRBJ1-2; weak D call: TRBD1 (5 bases). CDR3 length: 15 amino acids. The germline V gene encodes CDR1 SGHRS and CDR2 YFSETQ. Trimming removed 4 bases from V and 0 bases from J, with 13 bases in between. The CDR3 nucleotides are TGCGCCAGCAGCCCCCGGGACCCGACTAACTATGGCTACACCTTC. This sequence encodes CASSPRDPTNYGYTF.